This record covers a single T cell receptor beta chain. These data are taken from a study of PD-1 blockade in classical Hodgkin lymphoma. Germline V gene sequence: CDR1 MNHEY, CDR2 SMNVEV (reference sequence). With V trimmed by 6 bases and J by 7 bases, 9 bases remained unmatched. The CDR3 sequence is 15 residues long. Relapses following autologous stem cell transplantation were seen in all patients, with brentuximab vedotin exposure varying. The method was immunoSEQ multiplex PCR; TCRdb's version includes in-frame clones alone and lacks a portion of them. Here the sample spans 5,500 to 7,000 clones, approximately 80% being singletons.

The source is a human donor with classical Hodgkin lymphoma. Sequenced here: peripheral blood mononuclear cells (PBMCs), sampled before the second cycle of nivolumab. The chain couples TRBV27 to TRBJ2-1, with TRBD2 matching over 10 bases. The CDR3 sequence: CASRGVAGGKNEQFF. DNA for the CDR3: TGTGCCAGCAGAGGGGTAGCGGGAGGAAAAAATGAGCAGTTCTTC.